These 3 T cell receptor beta chains were sequenced from one sample in a study of response to subunit inactivated influenza vaccine. TCRdb reprocessed the RT-PCR reads with MiXCR, giving one entry per CDR3 protein. The sample has a few hundred thousand distinct CDR3 sequences; 12% are singletons. This material consisted of non-naive T cells sorted from PBMCs, taken 14 days before vaccination. These receptors were obtained from a man aged 45-65 years who received an inactivated influenza vaccine.

The gene calls are TRBV13 and TRBJ1-2, with a weak D call TRBD1 (5 bases). Trimming removed 5 bases from V and 3 bases from J, with 16 bases in between. Germline loops: CDR1 PRHDT, CDR2 FYEKMQ (reference sequence). The CDR3 has 15 residues. The CDR3 protein is CASSKTFQGDYGYTF. The CDR3 DNA reads TGTGCCAGCAGCAAAACCTTCCAGGGTGACTATGGCTACACCTTC.

This clonotype was found many times. The V call is TRBV27, the J call TRBJ1-1; 11 bases match TRBD1. Germline CDR1 MNHEY, CDR2 SMNVEV (reference sequence). V gave up 5 bases and J gave up 0 bases; unmatched junction bases: 5. CDR3 length: 16 amino acids. The CDR3, as DNA: TGTGCCAGCAGTCTCCAGGGACAGGGGGTGAACACTGAAGCTTTCTTT. Translating it yields CASSLQGQGVNTEAFF.

This clonotype was observed a few times. The V call is TRBV11-1, the J call TRBJ2-2; no reliable D call. The CDR3 extends over 13 amino acids. The V and J ends lost 4 bases and 4 bases respectively, with 7 bases between them. In germline, CDR1 is SGHAT, CDR2 FQDESV (reference sequence). As DNA, the CDR3 is TGTGCCAGCAGCTCGCATTCCACCGGGGAGCTGTTTTTT. Its translation: CASSSHSTGELFF.